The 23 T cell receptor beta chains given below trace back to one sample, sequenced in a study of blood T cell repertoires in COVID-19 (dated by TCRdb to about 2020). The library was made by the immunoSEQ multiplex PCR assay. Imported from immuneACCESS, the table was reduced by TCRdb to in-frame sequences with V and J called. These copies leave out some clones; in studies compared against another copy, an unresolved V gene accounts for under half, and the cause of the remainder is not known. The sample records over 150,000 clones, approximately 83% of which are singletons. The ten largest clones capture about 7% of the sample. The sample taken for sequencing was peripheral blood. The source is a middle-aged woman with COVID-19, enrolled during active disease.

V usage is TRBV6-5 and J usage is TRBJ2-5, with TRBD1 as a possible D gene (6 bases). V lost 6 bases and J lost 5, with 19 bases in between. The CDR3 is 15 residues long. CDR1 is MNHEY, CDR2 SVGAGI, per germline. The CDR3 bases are TGTGCCAGCAGCCCCTCCCAGGGGATAGGGGAGACCCAGTACTTC. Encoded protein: CASSPSQGIGETQYF.

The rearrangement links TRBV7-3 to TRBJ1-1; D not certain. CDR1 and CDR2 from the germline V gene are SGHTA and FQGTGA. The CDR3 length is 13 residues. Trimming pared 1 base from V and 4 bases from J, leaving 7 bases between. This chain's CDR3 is CASSLNQATEAFF. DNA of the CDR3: TGTGCCAGCAGCTTAAACCAGGCCACTGAAGCTTTCTTT.

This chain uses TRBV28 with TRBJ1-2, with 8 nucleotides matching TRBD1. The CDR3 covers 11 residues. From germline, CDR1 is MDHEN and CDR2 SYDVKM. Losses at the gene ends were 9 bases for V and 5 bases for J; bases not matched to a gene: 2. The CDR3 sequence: CASTGGYGYTF. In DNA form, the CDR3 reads TGTGCCAGTACAGGGGGATATGGCTACACCTTC.

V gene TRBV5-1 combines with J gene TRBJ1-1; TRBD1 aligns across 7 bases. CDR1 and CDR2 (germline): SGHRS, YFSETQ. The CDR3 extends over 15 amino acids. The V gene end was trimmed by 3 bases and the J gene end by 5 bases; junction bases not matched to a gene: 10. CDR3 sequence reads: CASSSLTGLRTEAFF. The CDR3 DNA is TGCGCCAGCAGCTCTTTGACAGGGCTGAGGACTGAAGCTTTCTTT.

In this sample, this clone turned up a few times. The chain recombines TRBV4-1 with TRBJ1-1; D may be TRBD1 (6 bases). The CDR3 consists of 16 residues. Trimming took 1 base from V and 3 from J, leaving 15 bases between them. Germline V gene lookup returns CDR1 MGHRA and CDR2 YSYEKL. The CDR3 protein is CASSQAGVTADTEAFF. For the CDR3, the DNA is TGCGCCAGCAGCCAAGCAGGGGTAACGGCGGACACTGAAGCTTTCTTT.

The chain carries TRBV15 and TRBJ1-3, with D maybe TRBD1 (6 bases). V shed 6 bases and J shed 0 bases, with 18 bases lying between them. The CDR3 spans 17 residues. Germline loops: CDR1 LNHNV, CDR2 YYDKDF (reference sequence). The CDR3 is CATRELGARGSGNTIYF. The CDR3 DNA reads TGTGCCACCAGGGAACTGGGGGCCCGAGGCTCTGGAAACACCATATATTTT. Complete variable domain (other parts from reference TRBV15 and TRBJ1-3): DAMVIQNPRYQVTQFGKPVTLSCSQTLNHNVMYWYQQKSSQAPKLLFHYYDKDFNNEADTPDNFQSRRPNTSFCFLDIRSPGLGDTAMYLCATRELGARGSGNTIYFGEGSWLTVV.

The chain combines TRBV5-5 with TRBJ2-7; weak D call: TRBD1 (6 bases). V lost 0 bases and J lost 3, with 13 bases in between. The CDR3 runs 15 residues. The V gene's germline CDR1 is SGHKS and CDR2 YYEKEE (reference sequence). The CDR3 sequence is CASSLAGTPNYEQYF. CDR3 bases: TGTGCCAGCAGCTTGGCCGGGACACCAAACTACGAGCAGTACTTC.

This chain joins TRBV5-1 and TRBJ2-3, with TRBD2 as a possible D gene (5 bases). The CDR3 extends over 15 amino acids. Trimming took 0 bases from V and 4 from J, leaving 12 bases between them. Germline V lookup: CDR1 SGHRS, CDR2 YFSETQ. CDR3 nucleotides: TGCGCCAGCAGCTTGGTTTGGCGAGCGGCAGATACGCAGTATTTT. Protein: CASSLVWRAADTQYF.

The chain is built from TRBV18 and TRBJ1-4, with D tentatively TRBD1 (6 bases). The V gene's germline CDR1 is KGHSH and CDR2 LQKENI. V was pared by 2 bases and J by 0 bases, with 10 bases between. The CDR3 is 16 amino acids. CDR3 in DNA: TGTGCCAGCTCACCATTAAAGGGGGCAACTAATGAAAAACTGTTTTTT. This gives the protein CASSPLKGATNEKLFF. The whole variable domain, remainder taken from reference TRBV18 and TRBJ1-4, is NAGVMQNPRHLVRRRGQEARLRCSPMKGHSHVYWYRQLPEEGLKFMVYLQKENIIDESGMPKERFSAEFPKEGPSILRIQQVVRGDSAAYFCASSPLKGATNEKLFFGSGTQLSVL.

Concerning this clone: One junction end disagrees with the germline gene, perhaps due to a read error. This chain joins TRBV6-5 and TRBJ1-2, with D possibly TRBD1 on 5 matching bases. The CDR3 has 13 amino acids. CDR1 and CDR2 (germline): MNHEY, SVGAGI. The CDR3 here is CASSYGPGGAWAF. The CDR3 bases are TGTGCCAGCAGTTACGGGCCGGGCGGGGCTTGGGCCTTC.

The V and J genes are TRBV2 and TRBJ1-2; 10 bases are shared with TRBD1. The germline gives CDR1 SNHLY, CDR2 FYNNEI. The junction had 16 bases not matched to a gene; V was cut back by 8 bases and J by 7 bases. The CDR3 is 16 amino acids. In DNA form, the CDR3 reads TGTGCCAGCTCGTCCGGGACAGGGGTTAAGGCGGCTGGCTACACCTTC. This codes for CASSSGTGVKAAGYTF.

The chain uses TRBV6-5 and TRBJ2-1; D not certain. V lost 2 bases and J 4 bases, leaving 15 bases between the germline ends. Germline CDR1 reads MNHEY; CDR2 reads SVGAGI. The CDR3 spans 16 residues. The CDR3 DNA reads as TGTGCCAGCAGTTACCTTTACAGTAATAGTTACAATGAGCAGTTCTTC. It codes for CASSYLYSNSYNEQFF.

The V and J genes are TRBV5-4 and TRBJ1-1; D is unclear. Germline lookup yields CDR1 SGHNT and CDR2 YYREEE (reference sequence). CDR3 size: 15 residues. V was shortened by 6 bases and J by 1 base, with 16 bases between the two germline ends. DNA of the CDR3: TGTGCCAGCATAATGTCTAATATGAGGAACACTGAAGCTTTCTTT. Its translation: CASIMSNMRNTEAFF.

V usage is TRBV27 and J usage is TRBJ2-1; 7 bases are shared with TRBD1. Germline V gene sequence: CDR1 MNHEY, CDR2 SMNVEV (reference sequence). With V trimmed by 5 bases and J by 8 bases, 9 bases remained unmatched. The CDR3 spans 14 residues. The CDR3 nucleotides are TGTGCCAGCAGTCCAAGGAAAGGGGGCTATGAGCAGTTCTTC. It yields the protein CASSPRKGGYEQFF.

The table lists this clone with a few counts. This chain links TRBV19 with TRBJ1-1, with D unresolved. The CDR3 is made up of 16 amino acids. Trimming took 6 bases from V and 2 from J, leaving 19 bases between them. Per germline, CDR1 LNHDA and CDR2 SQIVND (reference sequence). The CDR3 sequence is CASRRMDLSLNTEAFF. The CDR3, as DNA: TGTGCCAGTAGGAGAATGGACTTGAGCTTAAACACTGAAGCTTTCTTT.

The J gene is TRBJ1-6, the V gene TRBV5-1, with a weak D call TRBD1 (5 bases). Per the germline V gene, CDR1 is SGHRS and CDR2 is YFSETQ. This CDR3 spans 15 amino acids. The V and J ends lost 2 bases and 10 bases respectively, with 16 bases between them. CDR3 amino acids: CASSLLSGSPSPLHF. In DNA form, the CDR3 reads TGCGCCAGCAGCTTATTGTCAGGGTCTCCCTCACCCCTCCACTTT.

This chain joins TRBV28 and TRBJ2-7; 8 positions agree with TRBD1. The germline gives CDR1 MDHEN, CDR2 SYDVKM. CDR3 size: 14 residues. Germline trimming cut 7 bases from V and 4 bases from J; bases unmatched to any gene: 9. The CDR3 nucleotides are TGTGCCAGCACCATTTGGCAGGGGGCTTACGAGCAGTACTTC. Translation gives CASTIWQGAYEQYF.

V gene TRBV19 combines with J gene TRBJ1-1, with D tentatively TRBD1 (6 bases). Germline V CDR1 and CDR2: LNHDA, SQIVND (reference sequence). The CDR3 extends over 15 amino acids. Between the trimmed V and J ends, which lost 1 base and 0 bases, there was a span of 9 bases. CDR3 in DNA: TGTGCCAGTAGTATAGGAGGGACAATGAACACTGAAGCTTTCTTT. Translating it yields CASSIGGTMNTEAFF.

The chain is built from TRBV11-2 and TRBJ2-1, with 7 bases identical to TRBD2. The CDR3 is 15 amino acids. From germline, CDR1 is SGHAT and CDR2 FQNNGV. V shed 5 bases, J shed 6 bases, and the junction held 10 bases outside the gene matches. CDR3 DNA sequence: TGTGCCAGCAGCCCCTTGCGGGGGAGCCTCAATGAGCAGTTCTTC. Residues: CASSPLRGSLNEQFF.

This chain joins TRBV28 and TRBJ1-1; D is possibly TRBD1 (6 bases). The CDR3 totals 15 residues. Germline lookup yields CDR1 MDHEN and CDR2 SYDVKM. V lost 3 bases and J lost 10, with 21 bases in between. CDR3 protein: CASSLAGELQATAFF. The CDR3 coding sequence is TGTGCCAGCAGTTTGGCAGGGGAACTACAGGCGACAGCTTTCTTT.

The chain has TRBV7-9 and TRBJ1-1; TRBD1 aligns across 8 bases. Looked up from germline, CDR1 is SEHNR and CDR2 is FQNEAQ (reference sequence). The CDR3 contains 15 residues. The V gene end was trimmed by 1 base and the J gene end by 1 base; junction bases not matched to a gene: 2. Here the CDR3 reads CASSLGGTGNTEAFF. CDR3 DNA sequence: TGTGCCAGCAGCTTAGGGGGGACAGGGAACACTGAAGCTTTCTTT.

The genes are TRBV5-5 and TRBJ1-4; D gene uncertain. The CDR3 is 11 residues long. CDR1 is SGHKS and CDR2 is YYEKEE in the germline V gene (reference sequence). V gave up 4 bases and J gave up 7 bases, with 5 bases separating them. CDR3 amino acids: CASSVREKLFF. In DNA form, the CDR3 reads TGTGCCAGCAGCGTCCGTGAAAAACTGTTTTTT. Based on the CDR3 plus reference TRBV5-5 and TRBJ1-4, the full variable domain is DAGVTQSPTHLIKTRGQQVTLRCSPISGHKSVSWYQQVLGQGPQFIFQYYEKEERGRGNFPDRFSARQFPNYSSELNVNALLLGDSALYLCASSVREKLFFGSGTQLSVL.

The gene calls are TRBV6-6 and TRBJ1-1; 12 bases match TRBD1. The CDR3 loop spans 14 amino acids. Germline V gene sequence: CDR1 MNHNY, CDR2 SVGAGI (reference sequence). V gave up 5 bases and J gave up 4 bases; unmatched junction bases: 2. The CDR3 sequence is CASSRDRGPTEAFF. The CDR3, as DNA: TGTGCCAGCAGTCGGGACAGGGGGCCCACTGAAGCTTTCTTT.